The 18 T cell receptor beta chains listed next were all sequenced from one sample in a study of response to subunit inactivated influenza vaccine (dated by TCRdb to between 2017 and 2018). Receptor libraries were prepared by RT-PCR. Sequencing relied on an Illumina HiSeq 2500. The public reads were quality trimmed at Q25 with fastp and then assembled into clones with MiXCR by TCRdb, keeping productive beta chains. Every CDR3 protein is listed once, alongside the most common genes and DNA of its rows. This sample has a few hundred thousand distinct CDR3 sequences in its table, and about 20% of those were observed once. The ten largest clones capture approximately 10% of the sample. The source material was PBMCs from blood, sampled around 22 months after vaccination. The receptors were gathered from a man in his fifties or sixties who received an inactivated influenza vaccine. Donor details come from another sample of the same person, matched by shared clones.

This clonotype was picked up a small number of times. The chain links TRBV11-1 to TRBJ2-3, with 11 bases that match TRBD2. Germline V gene lookup returns CDR1 SGHAT and CDR2 FQDESV (reference sequence). This CDR3 comprises 19 residues. V gave up 1 base and J gave up 4 bases; unmatched junction bases: 13. The CDR3 protein is CASSLGLAGGLTRSDTQYF. The DNA for the CDR3 is TGTGCCAGCAGCTTAGGGCTAGCGGGGGGCCTTACCCGTTCAGATACGCAGTATTTT.

This clonotype was counted a few times. The chain has TRBV2 and TRBJ1-4; no definite D call. V was cut by 3 bases and J by 0 bases, with 14 bases left in between. The CDR3 totals 17 residues. The germline V gene encodes CDR1 SNHLY and CDR2 FYNNEI. CDR3 sequence reads: CASSDPGRTTTNEKLFF. CDR3 nucleotide sequence: TGTGCCAGCAGTGACCCGGGCAGGACTACAACTAATGAAAAACTGTTTTTT.

This clonotype was found a few times. V usage is TRBV4-2 and J usage is TRBJ2-7; TRBD1 aligns across 8 bases. The CDR3 loop spans 16 amino acids. CDR1 is LGHNA and CDR2 is YNFKEQ in the germline V gene. Unmatched junction bases numbered 12, after V lost 4 bases and J lost 4 bases. Written as DNA, the CDR3 is TGTGCCAGCAGCCCCGGACAGGGCCTTACTCCATACGAGCAGTACTTC. This sequence encodes CASSPGQGLTPYEQYF.

The gene calls are TRBV3-1 and TRBJ2-1; D may be TRBD2 (6 bases). V lost 0 bases, J lost 15 bases, and 15 bases lay in between. The CDR3 runs 13 residues. CDR1 and CDR2 from the germline V gene are LGHDT and YNNKEL (reference sequence). CDR3 in DNA: TGTGCCAGCAGCCAAGATTCGCGGTCCGGGAGGTTCTTC. Residues: CASSQDSRSGRFF.

This clonotype was recorded at least ten times. J is TRBJ2-2 and V is TRBV7-3; TRBD2 aligns across 7 bases. CDR3 size: 15 residues. The germline V gene has CDR1 SGHTA and CDR2 FQGTGA. V trimming: 2 bases; J trimming: 0 bases; junction bases outside the gene matches: 0. CDR3 sequence reads: CASSLLAANTGELFF. CDR3 bases: TGTGCCAGCAGCTTACTAGCGGCGAACACCGGGGAGCTGTTTTTT.

The chain joins TRBV29-1 to TRBJ1-1; tentative D call: TRBD1 (5 bases). Germline CDR1 and CDR2: SQVTM and ANQGSEA. V was pared by 6 bases and J by 3 bases, with 11 bases between. The CDR3 is 12 residues long. This chain's CDR3 is CSVSGRDTEAFF. As DNA, the CDR3 is TGCAGCGTCTCGGGACGGGACACTGAAGCTTTCTTT.

With respect to this clonotype: A much larger clone lies one base from this, so it may be a read error. The chain combines TRBV7-2 with TRBJ1-5; D gene ambiguous. CDR1 is SGHTA, CDR2 FQGNSA, per germline. Trimming removed 4 bases at V and 2 bases at J, with 6 bases between. The CDR3 spans 13 residues. CDR3 sequence reads: CASSSAGNQPQHF. The CDR3 DNA sequence: TGTGCCAGCAGCTCAGCGGGCAATCAGCCCCAGCATTTT.

V is TRBV19 and J is TRBJ1-5; D possibly corresponds to TRBD1 (5 bases). The CDR3 runs 14 residues. Trimming stripped 3 bases from V and 5 bases from J, with 11 bases between. Looked up from germline, CDR1 is LNHDA and CDR2 is SQIVND (reference sequence). The CDR3 sequence: CASSIGQGYQPQHF. Here the CDR3 DNA reads TGTGCCAGTAGTATTGGCCAGGGCTATCAGCCCCAGCATTTT. Full variable domain (rest looked up from reference TRBV19 and TRBJ1-5): DGGITQSPKYLFRKEGQNVTLSCEQNLNHDAMYWYRQDPGQGLRLIYYSQIVNDFQKGDIAEGYSVSREKKESFPLTVTSAQKNPTAFYLCASSIGQGYQPQHFGDGTRLSIL.

The chain joins TRBV6-5 to TRBJ1-2; no definite D call. Germline V gene lookup returns CDR1 MNHEY and CDR2 SVGAGI. V lost 2 bases and J 4 bases, leaving 11 bases between the germline ends. The CDR3 contains 14 residues. DNA of the CDR3: TGTGCCAGCAGTTACGGAGGCGGCCGCTATGGCTACACCTTC. As protein: CASSYGGGRYGYTF.

The chain links TRBV7-2 to TRBJ1-5; D gene uncertain. With 3 bases removed from V and 7 bases from J, the gap between germline ends came to 19 bases. Germline-derived CDR1 and CDR2 are SGHTA and FQGNSA. The CDR3 length is 16 residues. The CDR3: CASSLEARGTRQPQHF. The CDR3, as DNA: TGTGCCAGCAGCTTGGAGGCCCGGGGTACACGGCAGCCCCAGCATTTT.

To note about this clonotype: An end of the junction differs from the germline gene, which may be a read error. V and J are TRBV10-1 and TRBJ2-1; D possibly uses TRBD1 or TRBD2 (6 bases each). The CDR3 is 15 amino acids. Germline V gene sequence: CDR1 WNHNN, CDR2 SYGVQD (reference sequence). The CDR3 nucleotides are TGCGCCAGCACTGAGGGGGGATCACCCTACAATGAGCAGTTCTTC. Its translation is CASTEGGSPYNEQFF.

This clonotype was found a few times. The chain carries TRBV3-1 and TRBJ2-3, with 7 positions matching TRBD2. This CDR3 contains 16 residues. V lost 1 base, J lost 3 bases, and 7 bases stayed unmatched. Germline CDR1 is LGHDT and CDR2 is YNNKEL (reference sequence). CDR3 sequence (DNA): TGTGCCAGCAGCCAAGTCCCCGGGGGGATTACAGATACGCAGTATTTT. This translates into CASSQVPGGITDTQYF.

This clonotype has ten or more counts. The chain is built from TRBV6-1 and TRBJ2-3; 9 nucleotides align to TRBD2. The length of the CDR3 is 15 residues. The trim removed 6 bases at V and 2 bases at J, leaving 6 bases unmatched. Germline V CDR1 and CDR2: MNHNS, SASEGT. Here the CDR3 DNA reads TGTGCCAGCAGCTGGACTAGCGATAACACAGATACGCAGTATTTT. Its protein product is CASSWTSDNTDTQYF.

CDR3 sequence reads: CASSPSGDRGRMNYGYTF. In DNA form, the CDR3 reads TGTGCCAGCAGCCCGTCAGGGGACAGGGGGCGCATGAACTATGGCTACACCTTC. The rearrangement uses TRBV3-1 and TRBJ1-2, with 12 bases aligning to TRBD1. With V trimmed by 4 bases and J by 2 bases, 11 bases remained unmatched. CDR3 length: 18 residues. Per the germline V gene, CDR1 is LGHDT and CDR2 is YNNKEL (reference sequence). Together with reference TRBV3-1 and TRBJ1-2, the CDR3 gives the full variable domain: DTAVSQTPKYLVTQMGNDKSIKCEQNLGHDTMYWYKQDSKKFLKIMFSYNNKELIINETVPNRFSPKSPDKAHLNLHINSLELGDSAVYFCASSPSGDRGRMNYGYTFGSGTRLTVV.

This clonotype has just a few counts. This chain connects TRBV7-2 to TRBJ1-2; a weak D match, TRBD1 (5 bases). The germline CDR1 and CDR2 sequences are SGHTA and FQGNSA. V was cut by 1 base and J by 3 bases, with 9 bases left in between. The CDR3 sequence is 14 residues long. The DNA for the CDR3 is TGTGCCAGCAGCTTAGTTAGGGGCGACTATGGCTACACCTTC. It yields the protein CASSLVRGDYGYTF.

There are a few counts of this clonotype. This chain uses TRBV10-1 with TRBJ2-1, with 7 bases identical to TRBD2. The ends lost 11 bases at V and 2 bases at J; junction bases unmatched: 6. The CDR3 has 13 amino acids. Germline CDR1 and CDR2: WNHNN and SYGVQD (reference sequence). The CDR3 sequence is CAGEGRTYNEQFF. In nucleotides, the CDR3 is TGCGCCGGGGAGGGAAGAACCTACAATGAGCAGTTCTTC.

This clonotype was counted only a few times. The chain is built from TRBV7-9 and TRBJ1-1; TRBD1 aligns across 10 bases. V lost 4 bases to trimming and J lost 5 bases; unmatched junction nucleotides: 7. CDR1 SEHNR and CDR2 FQNEAQ come from the germline V gene (reference sequence). This CDR3 has 15 residues. CDR3 sequence (DNA): TGTGCCAGCAGCTCCGGGGGACAGGGGCTAACTGAAGCTTTCTTT. The encoded protein is CASSSGGQGLTEAFF.

The chain has TRBV27 and TRBJ1-2; TRBD1 matches 9 bases. This CDR3 spans 13 amino acids. With V trimmed by 5 bases and J by 8 bases, 6 bases remained unmatched. Germline values: CDR1 MNHEY, CDR2 SMNVEV (reference sequence). The CDR3 here is CASSATGGAGYTF. Written as DNA, the CDR3 is TGTGCCAGCAGTGCCACAGGGGGCGCCGGCTACACCTTC.